These 28 T cell receptor beta chains share one sample of origin, sequenced in a study of CXCR3-negative and CXCR3-positive naive CD8 T cells. cDNA libraries for TRB were generated by 5' RACE incorporating UMI labels. TCRdb re-called the 5' RACE reads and catalogs CDR3 proteins one per entry, DNA excluded. This sample's clone table lists 100,000 to 150,000 distinct CDR3 sequences. Sequenced input: naive CXCR3- CD8+ T cells from blood. The sample's subset: CD45RO-CCR7+CD27+CD95- naive CD8+ T cells lacking CXCR3 (TNR3-). The receptors derive from a human donor in good health. Some clones in this sample may be carry-over from other donors' samples.

The CDR3: CASSPSRDTTSTDTQYF. The gene calls are TRBV21-1 and TRBJ2-3; with no DNA, the TCRdb D assignment of TRBD1 cannot be verified. TRBV21-1 is designated a pseudogene. This CDR3 is 17 amino acids long.

Here the CDR3 reads CSVGLAGENEQFF. The chain employs TRBV29-1 and TRBJ2-1; absent DNA, TCRdb's TRBD2 call cannot be checked. This CDR3 region has 13 residues. Germline V gene lookup returns CDR1 SQVTM and CDR2 ANQGSEA.

The chain uses TRBV5-1 and TRBJ2-7; without DNA, the TCRdb call of TRBD1 cannot be checked. Germline V CDR1 and CDR2: SGHRS, YFSETQ. The CDR3 runs to 14 residues. The CDR3: CASSLGSGVGEQYF.

This chain joins TRBV29-1 and TRBJ2-5; TCRdb picks TRBD2, but there is no DNA to check that call. The CDR3 is 13 residues long. In germline, CDR1 is SQVTM, CDR2 ANQGSEA. The CDR3 spells CSVAGAWEETQYF.

This chain connects TRBV29-1 to TRBJ2-1; as DNA is missing, the TRBD2 call by TCRdb cannot be tested. Germline CDR1 is SQVTM and CDR2 is ANQGSEA. The CDR3 runs to 13 residues. The CDR3 protein is CSAGLVTYNEQFF.

The chain recombines TRBV13 with TRBJ1-1. CDR1 PRHDT and CDR2 FYEKMQ come from the germline V gene (reference sequence). This CDR3 spans 14 amino acids. CDR3 loop: CASSSQRRNTEAFF.

This rearrangement joins TRBV25-1 to TRBJ2-1; checking the TCRdb D call of TRBD2 is not possible without DNA. This CDR3 contains 16 residues. Germline V gene data show CDR1 as MGHDK and CDR2 as SYGVNS. The CDR3 is CASSEYLAGGPYEQFF.

This rearrangement joins TRBV21-1 to TRBJ2-3. TRBV21-1 is a pseudogene. CDR3 size: 14 residues. The CDR3 here is CASSKRWNTDTQYF.

This chain links TRBV7-2 with TRBJ2-1. CDR1 and CDR2 from the germline V gene are SGHTA and FQGNSA. The CDR3 is made up of 13 amino acids. The CDR3 is CANSAYGANEQFF.

This chain uses TRBV28 with TRBJ1-3; TCRdb selects TRBD1, and the lack of DNA leaves this call unchecked. The CDR3 runs 15 residues. The germline CDR1 and CDR2 sequences are MDHEN and SYDVKM. CDR3 residues: CASSLRGVGGNTIYF.

This sequence joins TRBV2 and TRBJ2-7; TCRdb gives TRBD1 as the D gene, but with no DNA this cannot be confirmed. This CDR3 region has 15 residues. Looked up from germline, CDR1 is SNHLY and CDR2 is FYNNEI. CDR3 loop: CASTLSHRGRYEQYF.

V usage is TRBV12-3 or TRBV12-4 and J usage is TRBJ2-1; TCRdb returns TRBD2, unconfirmable since there is no DNA. This CDR3 comprises 16 residues. The CDR3 spells CASTPPGTSGVNEQFF.

V usage is TRBV7-9 and J usage is TRBJ2-1; TCRdb reports TRBD2, a call that lacks DNA to check it against. This CDR3 comprises 16 residues. CDR1 is SEHNR, CDR2 FQNEAQ, per germline (reference sequence). The CDR3 sequence: CASSSHLRDSWGEQFF.

The chain uses TRBV7-7 and TRBJ2-7; TCRdb's D call, TRBD2, is unchecked because there is no DNA. This CDR3 has 13 residues. The germline CDR1 and CDR2 sequences are SSHAT and FNYEAQ (reference sequence). The CDR3 reads CASGLAEGYEQYF.

The rearrangement joins TRBV29-1 to TRBJ2-1. The CDR3 extends over 15 amino acids. Germline CDR1 SQVTM, CDR2 ANQGSEA. The CDR3 here is CSVRTAMSSYNEQFF.

The rearrangement uses TRBV20-1 and TRBJ2-3. The germline CDR1 and CDR2 sequences are DFQATT and SNEGSKA (reference sequence). This CDR3 has 13 amino acids. The CDR3 sequence: CSALIGSTDTQYF.

V usage is TRBV5-1 and J usage is TRBJ1-3; TCRdb calls TRBD1, which cannot be checked without DNA. This CDR3 is 15 amino acids long. Germline V lookup: CDR1 SGHRS, CDR2 YFSETQ. The CDR3 here is CASAPRESSGNTIYF.

This clonotype is identified as medium-sized (0.01 to 0.1%) from frequency. The CDR3 spells CASSLGQGGRYEQYF. This chain uses TRBV7-7 with TRBJ2-7; TCRdb lists TRBD2, though no DNA is available to test this call. The CDR3 spans 15 residues. Looked up from germline, CDR1 is SSHAT and CDR2 is FNYEAQ (reference sequence).

This chain links TRBV28 with TRBJ2-2; TCRdb's D call of TRBD1 is untestable without DNA. CDR1 and CDR2 from the germline V gene are MDHEN and SYDVKM. This CDR3 has 13 amino acids. The CDR3 sequence is CASSLTGSGELFF.

This chain joins TRBV29-1 and TRBJ2-5; the D call from TCRdb, TRBD1, cannot be confirmed without DNA. The germline V gene has CDR1 SQVTM and CDR2 ANQGSEA. The CDR3 covers 18 residues. The CDR3 sequence: CSVDSPEDREATTETQYF.

The rearrangement joins TRBV29-1 to TRBJ1-3. Germline CDR1 is SQVTM and CDR2 is ANQGSEA. CDR3 length: 13 residues. CDR3 region: CSVGPDSGNTIYF.

V usage is TRBV29-1 and J usage is TRBJ2-7; the D call of TRBD1 rests on TCRdb alone, since no DNA is present to check it. Looked up from germline, CDR1 is SQVTM and CDR2 is ANQGSEA. The CDR3 consists of 14 residues. The CDR3 sequence: CSVRNRDSLYEQYF.

CDR3 protein: CASSLAGQAYEQYF. The gene calls are TRBV7-9 and TRBJ2-7; with no DNA, the TCRdb D assignment of TRBD1 cannot be verified. The CDR3 runs to 14 residues. The germline CDR1 and CDR2 sequences are SEHNR and FQNEAQ (reference sequence).

J is TRBJ2-2 and V is TRBV6-5; TCRdb names TRBD1, which stays unverified in the absence of DNA. Germline V gene sequence: CDR1 MNHEY, CDR2 SVGAGI. The CDR3 is made up of 16 amino acids. The CDR3 loop is CAAAYRDPGETGELFF.

The V gene is TRBV7-2, the J gene TRBJ2-5. The germline gives CDR1 SGHTA, CDR2 FQGNSA. This CDR3 region has 12 residues. CDR3 amino acids: CASSLLSGTQYF.

The J gene is TRBJ2-1, the V gene TRBV24-1. CDR3 length: 12 residues. Germline values: CDR1 KGHDR, CDR2 SFDVKD. The CDR3 sequence is CATSDTYNEQFF.

The V call is TRBV9, the J call TRBJ1-2; absent DNA, TCRdb's TRBD1 call cannot be checked. Germline V gives CDR1 SGDLS, CDR2 YYNGEE. The CDR3 length is 14 residues. The CDR3 loop is CASSETGVDYGYTF.

This sequence joins TRBV20-1 and TRBJ2-1. The germline V gene has CDR1 DFQATT and CDR2 SNEGSKA (reference sequence). This CDR3 is 17 amino acids long. The CDR3 loop is CSARVPSRVKGGNEQFF.